Listed below are T cell receptor beta chains from one sample, sequenced in a study of blood T cell repertoires in COVID-19. The repertoire was sequenced with immunoSEQ multiplex PCR; TCRdb's copy has only in-frame clones and lacks some. The sample includes around 170,000 clones, more than 75% seen only once; the top ten take over 13%. Sequenced sample: PBMCs or T cells enriched from blood (not recorded which). These TCRs come from a man in his fifties or sixties who had been exposed to COVID-19. The CDR3 runs from the conserved cysteine through the conserved F or W. D genes are given only for firm matches. Clone sizes are given selectively: once, few, many, or a class where the clone is expanded.

CDR3: CASSQPPAGIINEQFF
DNA: TGTGCCAGCAGCCAACCCCCAGCGGGAATTATTAATGAGCAGTTCTTC
D: .
V: TRBV21-1
size: .
J: TRBJ2-1

CDR3: CASSSQVASHEQYF
DNA: TGCGCCAGCAGCTCCCAAGTTGCGTCCCACGAGCAGTACTTC
D: .
V: TRBV5-1
size: once
J: TRBJ2-7

CDR3: CASSIGTETNGELFF
DNA: TGTGCCAGCAGCATAGGGACAGAGACGAACGGGGAGCTGTTTTTT
D: TRBD1
V: TRBV9
size: .
J: TRBJ2-2

CDR3: CASRGPGTGVSTGELFF
DNA: TGTGCCAGCAGGGGTCCCGGGACAGGGGTTAGCACCGGGGAGCTGTTTTTT
D: TRBD1
V: TRBV2
size: .
J: TRBJ2-2

CDR3: CASSRETGLETQYF
DNA: TGCGCCAGCAGCCGAGAAACAGGGTTGGAGACCCAGTACTTC
D: .
V: TRBV5-1
size: .
J: TRBJ2-5

CDR3: CASSPGLTNYGYTF
DNA: TGTGCCAGTAGTCCGGGACTTACTAACTATGGCTACACCTTC
D: .
V: TRBV19
size: .
J: TRBJ1-2

CDR3: CASSSGVSEAFF
DNA: TGTGCCAGCAGTTCCGGGGTATCTGAAGCTTTCTTT
D: .
V: TRBV6-5
size: .
J: TRBJ1-1

CDR3: CASSLENIQYF
DNA: TGTGCCAGCAGTTTGGAGAACATTCAGTACTTC
D: .
V: TRBV12-3/TRBV12-4
size: .
J: TRBJ2-4

CDR3: CASSPKGLSGNTIYF
DNA: TGTGCCAGCAGCCCAAAGGGGCTCTCTGGAAACACCATATATTTT
D: .
V: TRBV11-3
size: .
J: TRBJ1-3

CDR3: CASGLDSRRGAGQPQHF
DNA: TGTGCTAGTGGTTTGGACTCTCGTCGGGGGGCCGGTCAGCCCCAGCATTTT
D: .
V: TRBV12-5
size: .
J: TRBJ1-5

CDR3: CASGQGTGGYTF
DNA: TGTGCCAGTGGACAGGGAACGGGTGGCTACACCTTC
D: TRBD1
V: TRBV6-5
size: .
J: TRBJ1-2